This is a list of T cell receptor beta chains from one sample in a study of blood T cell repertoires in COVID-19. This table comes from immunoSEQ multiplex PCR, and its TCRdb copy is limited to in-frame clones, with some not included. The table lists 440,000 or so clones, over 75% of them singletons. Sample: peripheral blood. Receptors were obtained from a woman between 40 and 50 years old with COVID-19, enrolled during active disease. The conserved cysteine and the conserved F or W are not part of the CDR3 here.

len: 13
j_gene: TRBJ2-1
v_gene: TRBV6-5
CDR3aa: ATTPWASSYNEQF

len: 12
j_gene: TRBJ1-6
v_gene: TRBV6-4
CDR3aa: ASSDSPGYSPLH

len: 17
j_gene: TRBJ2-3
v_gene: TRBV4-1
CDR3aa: ASSQDEAVAGGSTDTQY

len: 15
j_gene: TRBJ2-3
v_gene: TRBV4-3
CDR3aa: ASSQDLATLYTDTQY

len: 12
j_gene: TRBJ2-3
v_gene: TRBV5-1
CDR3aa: ASSSNPDGQEQY

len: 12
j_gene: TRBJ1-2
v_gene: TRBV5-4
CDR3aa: ASSWGQGVYGYT

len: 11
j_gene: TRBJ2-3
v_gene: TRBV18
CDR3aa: ATTPRGTDTQY

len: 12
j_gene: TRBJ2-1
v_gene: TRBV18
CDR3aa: ASSPLGTDNEQF

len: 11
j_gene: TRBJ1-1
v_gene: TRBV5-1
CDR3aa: ASSQTGNTEAF

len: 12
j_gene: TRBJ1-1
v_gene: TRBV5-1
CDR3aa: ASSGAVGAGEAF

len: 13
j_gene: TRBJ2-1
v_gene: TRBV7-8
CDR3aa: ASTAFRLAANEQF

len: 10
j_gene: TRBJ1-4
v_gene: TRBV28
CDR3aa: AHSANSEKLF

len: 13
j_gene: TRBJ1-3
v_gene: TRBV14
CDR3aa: ASSQVQGVGNTIY

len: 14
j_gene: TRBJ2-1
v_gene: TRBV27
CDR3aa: ASSFYRDRGINEQF

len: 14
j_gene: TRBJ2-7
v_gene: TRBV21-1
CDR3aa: ASSTEVAGSTYEQY

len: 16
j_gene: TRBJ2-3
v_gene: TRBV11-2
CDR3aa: ASSLDSGLAGHADTQY

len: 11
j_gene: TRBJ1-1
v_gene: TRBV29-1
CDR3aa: SVTTGMNTEAF

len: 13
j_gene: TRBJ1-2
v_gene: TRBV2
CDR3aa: ASERTGNINYGYT

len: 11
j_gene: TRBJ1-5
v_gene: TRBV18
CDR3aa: ASSGNRAQPQH

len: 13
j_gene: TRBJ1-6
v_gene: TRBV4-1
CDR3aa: ASSQPRQGNSPLH

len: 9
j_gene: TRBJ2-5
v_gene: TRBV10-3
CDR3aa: AIGGGETQY

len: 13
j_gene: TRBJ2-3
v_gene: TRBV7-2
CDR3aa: ASSPQTGSGYTQY

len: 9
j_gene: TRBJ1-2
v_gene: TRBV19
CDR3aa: ASRQNYGYT

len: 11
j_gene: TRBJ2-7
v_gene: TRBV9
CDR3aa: ASSVLTTDEQY

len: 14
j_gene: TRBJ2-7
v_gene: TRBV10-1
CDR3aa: ASSEGTSGRAGEQY

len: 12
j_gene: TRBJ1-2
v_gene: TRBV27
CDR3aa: ASSFRDSNYGYT

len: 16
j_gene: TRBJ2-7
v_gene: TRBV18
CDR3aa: ASSPLPQGSLNGYEQY

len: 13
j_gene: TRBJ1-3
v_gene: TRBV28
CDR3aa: ASRNDRVPGNTIY

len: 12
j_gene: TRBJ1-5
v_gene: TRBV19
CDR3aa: ASSIAGRNQPQH